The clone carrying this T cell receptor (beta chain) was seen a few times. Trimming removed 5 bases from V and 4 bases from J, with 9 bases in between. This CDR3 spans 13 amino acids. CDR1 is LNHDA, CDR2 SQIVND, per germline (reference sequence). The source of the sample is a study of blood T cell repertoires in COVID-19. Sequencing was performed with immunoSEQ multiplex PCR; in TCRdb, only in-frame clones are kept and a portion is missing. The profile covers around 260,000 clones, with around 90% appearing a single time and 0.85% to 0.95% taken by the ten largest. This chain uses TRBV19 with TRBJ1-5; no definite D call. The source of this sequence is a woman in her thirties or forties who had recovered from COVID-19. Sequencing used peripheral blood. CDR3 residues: CASSDRVNQPQHF. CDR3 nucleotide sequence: TGTGCCAGTAGTGATCGGGTAAATCAGCCCCAGCATTTT.